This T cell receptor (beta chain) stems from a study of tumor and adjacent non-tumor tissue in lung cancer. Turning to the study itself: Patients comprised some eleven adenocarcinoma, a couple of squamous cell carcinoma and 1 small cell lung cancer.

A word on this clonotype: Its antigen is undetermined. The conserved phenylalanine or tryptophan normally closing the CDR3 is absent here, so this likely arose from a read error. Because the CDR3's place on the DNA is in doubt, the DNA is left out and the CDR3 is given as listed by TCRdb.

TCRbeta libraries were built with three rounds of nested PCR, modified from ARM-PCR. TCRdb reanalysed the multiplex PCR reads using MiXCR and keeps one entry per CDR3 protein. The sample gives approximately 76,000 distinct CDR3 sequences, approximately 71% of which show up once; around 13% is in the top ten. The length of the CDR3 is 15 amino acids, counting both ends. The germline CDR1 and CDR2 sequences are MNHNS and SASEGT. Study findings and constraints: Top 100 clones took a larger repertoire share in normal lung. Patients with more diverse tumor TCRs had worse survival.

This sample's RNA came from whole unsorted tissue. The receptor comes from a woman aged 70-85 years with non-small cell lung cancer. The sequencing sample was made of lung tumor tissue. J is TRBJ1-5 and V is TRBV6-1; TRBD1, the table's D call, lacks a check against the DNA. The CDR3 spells CASSEASGGYQPQLY.